Given below is one T cell receptor beta chain in context. The antigen is unknown. Each CDR3 protein gets one entry after TCRdb re-called the 5' RACE reads with MiXCR. The repertoire holds 150,000 to 200,000 distinct CDR3 sequences, with roughly 18% as singletons. This sample is drawn from a study of CD8 T cells in ankylosing spondylitis. The CDR3 contains 15 residues. Trimming took 1 base from V and 0 from J, leaving 9 bases between them. Germline assignment: CDR1 MGHRA and CDR2 YSYEKL. Findings and caveats of the study: Characteristic of ankylosing spondylitis blood, it appeared, was a TCR beta motif comprising about eight highly homologous variants.

This sequence originates from a male donor with ankylosing spondylitis or in good health (not recorded which). The chain has TRBV4-1 and TRBJ1-1; D ambiguous. The material sequenced was blood, either unsorted or a sorted T cell fraction (not recorded which). The CDR3 DNA reads as TGCGCCAGCAGCCAAGGGGCACCGATGAACACTGAAGCTTTCTTT. Protein sequence: CASSQGAPMNTEAFF.